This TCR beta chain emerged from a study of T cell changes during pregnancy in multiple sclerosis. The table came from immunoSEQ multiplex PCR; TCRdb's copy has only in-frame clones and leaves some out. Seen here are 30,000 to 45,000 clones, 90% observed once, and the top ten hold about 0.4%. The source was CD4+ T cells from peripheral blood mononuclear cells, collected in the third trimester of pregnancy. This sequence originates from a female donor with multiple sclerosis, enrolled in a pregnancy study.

The CDR3 is CASSLHAGGQYNEQFF. The CDR3, as DNA: TGTGCCAGCAGTTTGCACGCGGGGGGGCAGTACAATGAGCAGTTCTTC. The rearrangement joins TRBV28 to TRBJ2-1, with 9 nucleotides matching TRBD2. Germline CDR1 is MDHEN and CDR2 is SYDVKM. This CDR3 has 16 residues. The V gene end was trimmed by 3 bases and the J gene end by 4 bases; junction bases not matched to a gene: 7. The full variable domain, completed using reference TRBV28 and TRBJ2-1, is DVKVTQSSRYLVKRTGEKVFLECVQDMDHENMFWYRQDPGLGLRLIYFSYDVKMKEKGDIPEGYSVSREKKERFSLILESASTNQTSMYLCASSLHAGGQYNEQFFGPGTRLTVL.